The 4 T cell receptor beta chains below all came from one sample that was sequenced in a study of early T cells in non-severe SARS-CoV-2 infection. TCRdb itself ran the 5' RACE reads through MiXCR, one entry per CDR3 protein. The table lists 45,000 to 65,000 distinct CDR3 sequences, more than 9% of them singletons. The sequencing sample was made of whole blood. The receptors derive from an adult who was a healthcare worker with PCR-confirmed SARS-CoV-2 infection or an uninfected control (not recorded which).

In this sample, this clonotype turned up many times. The chain recombines TRBV11-2 with TRBJ2-7, with TRBD2 matching over 9 bases. This CDR3 contains 15 residues. Germline trimming cut 4 bases from V and 2 bases from J; bases unmatched to any gene: 6. CDR1 is SGHAT and CDR2 is FQNNGV in the germline V gene. CDR3 DNA sequence: TGTGCCAGCAGCTCACAGTGGACTAGCGCCTACGAGCAGTACTTC. Translating gives CASSSQWTSAYEQYF.

This clonotype was found a few times. V and J are TRBV6-2 or TRBV6-3 and TRBJ2-7; TRBD1 is a possible D gene (5 bases). This CDR3 comprises 15 residues. Germline V gene data show CDR1 as MNHEY and CDR2 as SVGEGT. The V and J ends lost 0 bases and 2 bases respectively, with 11 bases between them. CDR3 nucleotides: TGTGCCAGCAGTTACTCGAGGTCACAGGCCTACGAGCAGTACTTC. Its translation: CASSYSRSQAYEQYF.

The chain links TRBV29-1 to TRBJ1-2, with D hard to call. Trimming stripped 3 bases from V and 8 bases from J, with 10 bases between. Germline lookup yields CDR1 SQVTM and CDR2 ANQGSEA. This CDR3 region has 11 residues. This CDR3 reads CSVEGNEGYTF. CDR3 in DNA: TGCAGCGTTGAGGGTAATGAGGGCTACACCTTC.

This clonotype was found many times. The chain couples TRBV5-5 to TRBJ1-2; 7 bases line up with TRBD1. The CDR3 loop spans 16 amino acids. V shed 0 bases, J shed 5 bases, and the junction held 10 bases outside the gene matches. Germline CDR1 and CDR2: SGHKS and YYEKEE (reference sequence). CDR3 sequence: CASSLGLRTGGYGYTF. The CDR3 DNA follows: TGTGCCAGCAGCTTGGGTTTAAGGACAGGAGGTTATGGCTACACCTTC.